The T cell receptor (beta chain) under discussion was sequenced for a study of T cell responses to AZD1222 COVID-19 vaccine. Study-wide results and caveats: Repertoires in all cases were sampled only once the peak T cell response had passed.

For this clone: Its antigen is not identified.

The data were produced by immunoSEQ multiplex PCR, yet TCRdb's version contains in-frame clones alone and is incomplete. The sample has around 58,000 clones; roughly 82% are singletons. The TCR originated in an adult in good health. Source: peripheral blood, taken on day 0 of AZD1222 vaccination.

CDR3 in DNA: TGTGCCAGCAGCTTAGGGGGACTAGCGGGAGCATACAATGAGCAGTTCTTC. Protein: CASSLGGLAGAYNEQFF. The chain combines TRBV7-9 with TRBJ2-1; TRBD2 matches at 14 bases. V trimming: 1 base; J trimming: 4 bases; junction bases outside the gene matches: 3. This CDR3 has 17 residues. The germline gives CDR1 SEHNR, CDR2 FQNEAQ (reference sequence).